This T cell receptor (beta chain) was sequenced during a study of blood T cell repertoires in COVID-19. At the level of the study: Acute-phase and convalescent COVID-19 samples originated in the United States, Italy and Spain.

The authors' processing: Scientists estimated how many nucleated cells there were by amplifying reference gene primers. The data were produced by immunoSEQ multiplex PCR, yet TCRdb's version contains in-frame clones alone and is incomplete. The V and J calls and clone size are taken from that table; D and trimming were inferred from the DNA. The data hold some 250,000 clones, with approximately 80% observed a single time. Sequencing was performed on peripheral blood. This sequence was found in a woman between 18 and 30 years old with acute or convalescent COVID-19.

The CDR3 region has the DNA TGTGCCAGCAGCCCCAATGGGGCTAGCGGGAGATACGAGCAGTACTTC. Translated: CASSPNGASGRYEQYF. This rearrangement joins TRBV7-2 to TRBJ2-7; 10 positions agree with TRBD2. Germline assignment: CDR1 SGHTA and CDR2 FQGNSA. The CDR3 sequence is 16 residues long. The ends lost 5 bases at V and 4 bases at J; junction bases unmatched: 11.